This passage covers 9 T cell receptor beta chains from one sample sequenced in a study of blood T cell repertoires in COVID-19. The protocol was immunoSEQ multiplex PCR, while the TCRdb copy is restricted to in-frame clones and leaves out a portion. The sample gives fewer than 150,000 clones, roughly four fifths of which show up once; roughly 6.5% is in the top ten. Sequencing was done on a sample of peripheral blood. Receptors were obtained from a human donor in a cohort sampled during active COVID-19.

CDR3 sequence (DNA): TGTGCCAGCTTTAGGGGCAGGGGGTCACCCCTCCACTTT. Translated: CASFRGRGSPLHF. The rearrangement links TRBV6-5 to TRBJ1-6; 7 nucleotides agree with TRBD1. This CDR3 spans 13 amino acids. Germline CDR1 is MNHEY and CDR2 is SVGAGI. Germline trimming cut 8 bases from V and 10 bases from J; bases unmatched to any gene: 8.

The chain has TRBV5-4 and TRBJ2-3, with TRBD2 identical over 15 bases. The CDR3 is 18 residues long. Germline V gives CDR1 SGHNT, CDR2 YYREEE (reference sequence). After removal of 4 bases from V and 2 bases from J, the junction contained 8 bases not matched to a gene. CDR3 in amino acids: CASSLGLAGGLATDTQYF. CDR3 bases: TGTGCCAGCAGCCTCGGACTAGCGGGGGGGCTGGCCACAGATACGCAGTATTTT.

V is TRBV10-3 and J is TRBJ1-4; a weak D match, TRBD1 (6 bases). V lost 10 bases and J lost 4, with 16 bases in between. From germline, CDR1 is ENHRY and CDR2 SYGVKD. The CDR3 runs 14 residues. The CDR3 bases are TGTGCCAATCGGGACAACCGTATTAATGAAAAACTGTTTTTT. This encodes CANRDNRINEKLFF.

This chain uses TRBV6-1 with TRBJ1-2; TRBD1 might be the D (5 bases). CDR1 and CDR2 (germline): MNHNS, SASEGT. The CDR3 has 13 amino acids. The V end lost 3 bases, the J end lost 4 bases, and 9 bases lay between the germline ends. The CDR3 is CASSEGGSYGYTF. CDR3 nucleotide sequence: TGTGCCAGCAGTGAGGGGGGGTCCTATGGCTACACCTTC.

This chain joins TRBV2 and TRBJ2-5, with 9 bases aligning to TRBD2. Looked up from germline, CDR1 is SNHLY and CDR2 is FYNNEI. The CDR3 extends over 14 amino acids. V shed 6 bases, J shed 4 bases, and the junction held 6 bases outside the gene matches. The CDR3 here is CASRIAGGVETQYF. The CDR3 DNA reads as TGTGCCAGCAGGATCGCGGGGGGGGTAGAGACCCAGTACTTC.

V usage is TRBV28 and J usage is TRBJ2-4, with TRBD1 matching 7 bases. Per germline, CDR1 MDHEN and CDR2 SYDVKM. V lost 6 bases, J lost 6 bases, and 8 bases stayed unmatched. CDR3 size: 14 residues. CDR3 sequence reads: CASSFNRQGNIQYF. The DNA for the CDR3 is TGTGCCAGCAGCTTTAACCGACAGGGAAACATTCAGTACTTC.

V is TRBV3-1 (or the pseudogene TRBV3-2) and J is TRBJ2-3; possible D gene TRBD2, 5 bases. The CDR3 is 13 residues long. Germline CDR1 and CDR2: LGHDT and YNNKEL (reference sequence). The V and J ends lost 2 bases and 8 bases respectively, with 11 bases between them. As DNA, the CDR3 is TGTGCCAGCAGCCAAAGTCGGGGTGGTACGCAGTATTTT. Its protein product is CASSQSRGGTQYF.

About this clone itself: The same CDR3 can be traced to other DNA sequences in this sample. The rearrangement links TRBV19 to TRBJ1-1; D gene ambiguous. V lost 6 bases, J lost 7 bases, and 9 bases lay in between. The CDR3 length is 11 residues. The germline gives CDR1 LNHDA, CDR2 SQIVND (reference sequence). The CDR3 DNA reads as TGTGCCAGTAGGCTTACAGATGAAGCTTTCTTT. Translated: CASRLTDEAFF. The complete variable domain, with remaining parts taken from reference TRBV19 and TRBJ1-1, reads DGGITQSPKYLFRKEGQNVTLSCEQNLNHDAMYWYRQDPGQGLRLIYYSQIVNDFQKGDIAEGYSVSREKKESFPLTVTSAQKNPTAFYLCASRLTDEAFFGQGTRLTVV.

J is TRBJ2-3 and V is TRBV14; possibly TRBD1 for D (5 bases). The CDR3 has 14 amino acids. CDR1 is SGHDN, CDR2 FVKESK, per germline. V lost 3 bases, J lost 5 bases, and 12 bases lay in between. Here the CDR3 reads CASSHDSGQDTQYF. Written as DNA, the CDR3 is TGTGCCAGCAGCCACGATTCAGGGCAAGATACGCAGTATTTT.